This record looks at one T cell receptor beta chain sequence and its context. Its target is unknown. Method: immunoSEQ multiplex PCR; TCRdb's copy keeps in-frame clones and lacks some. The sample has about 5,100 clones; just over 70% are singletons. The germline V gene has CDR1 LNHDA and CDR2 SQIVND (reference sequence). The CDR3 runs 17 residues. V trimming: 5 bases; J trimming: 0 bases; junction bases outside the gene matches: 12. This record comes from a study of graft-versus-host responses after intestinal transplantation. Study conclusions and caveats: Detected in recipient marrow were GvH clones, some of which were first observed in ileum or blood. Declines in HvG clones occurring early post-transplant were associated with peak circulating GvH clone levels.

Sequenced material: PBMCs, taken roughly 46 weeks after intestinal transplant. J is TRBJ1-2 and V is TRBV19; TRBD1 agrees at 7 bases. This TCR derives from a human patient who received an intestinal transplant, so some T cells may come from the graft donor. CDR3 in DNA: TGTGCCAGTAGTGCAGGGGGTAGGAGGGCCGCTAACTATGGCTACACCTTC. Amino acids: CASSAGGRRAANYGYTF. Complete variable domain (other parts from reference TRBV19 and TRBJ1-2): DGGITQSPKYLFRKEGQNVTLSCEQNLNHDAMYWYRQDPGQGLRLIYYSQIVNDFQKGDIAEGYSVSREKKESFPLTVTSAQKNPTAFYLCASSAGGRRAANYGYTFGSGTRLTVV.